The 8 T cell receptor beta chains listed next were all sequenced from one sample in a study of T-cell memory formation after mild COVID-19. MiXCR was run by TCRdb on the 5' RACE reads, yielding one entry per CDR3 protein. The sample has around 510,000 distinct CDR3 sequences; about 20% are singletons. The sample consisted of PBMCs or a T cell subset sorted from them (not recorded which). These receptors all stem from an adult woman who had mild COVID-19 (a few samples of this study predate the infection). Cell type and time point are not known.

This clonotype has more than one count but fewer than ten. The chain combines TRBV7-2 with TRBJ2-7; 7 nucleotides match TRBD1. In germline, CDR1 is SGHTA, CDR2 FQGNSA. The J segment lost 1 base and the V segment lost 3 bases, leaving 6 bases of the junction unmatched. The CDR3 is made up of 15 amino acids. The CDR3 here is CASSFDRAESYEQYF. CDR3 nucleotides: TGTGCCAGCAGCTTCGACAGGGCTGAATCCTACGAGCAGTACTTC.

Only a few counts were recorded for this clonotype. This sequence joins TRBV7-8 and TRBJ1-3; D is unresolved. The CDR3 has 15 amino acids. Germline V lookup: CDR1 SGHVS, CDR2 FQNEAQ. V dropped 6 bases and J dropped 0 bases, with 12 bases sitting between them. The DNA of the CDR3 is TGTGCCAGCAGACAACTCGGGAGCTCTGGAAACACCATATATTTT. Amino acid sequence: CASRQLGSSGNTIYF. The whole variable domain, remainder taken from reference TRBV7-8 and TRBJ1-3, is GAGVSQSPRYKVAKRGQDVALRCDPISGHVSLFWYQQALGQGPEFLTYFQNEAQLDKSGLPSDRFFAERPEGSVSTLKIQRTQQEDSAVYLCASRQLGSSGNTIYFGEGSWLTVV.

The table lists this clonotype with a few counts. The V gene is TRBV5-6, the J gene TRBJ2-7; D is undetermined. The germline CDR1 and CDR2 sequences are SGHDT and YYEEEE. This CDR3 spans 15 amino acids. V lost 0 bases to trimming and J lost 2 bases, with 12 bases between them. DNA for the CDR3: TGTGCCAGCAGCTTGGCTATCTCGCCCACCTACGAGCAGTACTTC. Amino acids: CASSLAISPTYEQYF. Full variable domain (missing parts from reference TRBV5-6 and TRBJ2-7): DAGVTQSPTHLIKTRGQQVTLRCSPKSGHDTVSWYQQALGQGPQFIFQYYEEEERQRGNFPDRFSGHQFPNYSSELNVNALLLGDSALYLCASSLAISPTYEQYFGPGTRLTVT.

The chain employs TRBV9 and TRBJ2-5; TRBD1 aligns across 8 bases. The CDR3 runs 16 residues. From germline, CDR1 is SGDLS and CDR2 YYNGEE. V dropped 2 bases and J dropped 4; count of bases not matched to a gene: 10. In DNA, the CDR3 is TGTGCCAGCAGCGTTCAGACAGGGGATACTGGAGAGACCCAGTACTTC. Residues: CASSVQTGDTGETQYF.

CDR3: CATSDQGRSQETQYF. The CDR3 coding sequence is TGTGCCACCAGTGACCAGGGACGGAGCCAAGAGACCCAGTACTTC. The chain joins TRBV24-1 to TRBJ2-5; the D gene could be TRBD1 or TRBD2 (5 bases each). CDR3 length: 15 residues. The germline V gene encodes CDR1 KGHDR and CDR2 SFDVKD. With 4 bases removed from V and 1 base from J, the gap between germline ends came to 12 bases.

The J gene is TRBJ2-3, the V gene TRBV7-9, with a weak D call TRBD1 (6 bases). The V end lost 9 bases, the J end lost 2 bases, and 12 bases lay between the germline ends. Germline V gives CDR1 SEHNR, CDR2 FQNEAQ (reference sequence). CDR3 length equals 13 residues. CDR3 DNA sequence: TGTGCCAGGAGCCAGGGGAACACAGATACGCAGTATTTT. This translates into CARSQGNTDTQYF. The whole variable domain, remainder taken from reference TRBV7-9 and TRBJ2-3, is DTGVSQNPRHKITKRGQNVTFRCDPISEHNRLYWYRQTLGQGPEFLTYFQNEAQLEKSRLLSDRFSAERPKGSFSTLEIQRTEQGDSAMYLCARSQGNTDTQYFGPGTRLTVL.

The chain links TRBV12-3 or TRBV12-4 to TRBJ2-7; 9 bases fit TRBD1. After removal of 5 bases from V and 3 bases from J, the junction contained 8 bases not matched to a gene. The CDR3 consists of 15 residues. CDR3 DNA sequence: TGTGCCAGCAGTGATCCCGGGACAGGGCTCTACGAGCAGTACTTC. Residues: CASSDPGTGLYEQYF.

This clonotype has more than one count but fewer than ten. The chain links TRBV7-2 to TRBJ2-7; TRBD1 agrees at 11 bases. The CDR3 length is 16 residues. CDR1 is SGHTA and CDR2 is FQGNSA in the germline V gene. J gave up 0 bases and V 5 bases, and 6 bases lay outside the gene matches. The CDR3 sequence is CASSTTGTGGSYEQYF. The DNA for the CDR3 is TGTGCCAGCAGCACGACCGGGACAGGGGGCTCCTACGAGCAGTACTTC.